Below, one T cell receptor beta chain is given with its context. These data come from a study of cytomegalovirus exposure and HLA in healthy donors. This table comes from immunoSEQ multiplex PCR, and its TCRdb copy is limited to in-frame clones, with some not included. The sample consists of about 56,000 clones, just over 90% of them appearing once. The TCR comes from a woman between 18 and 29 years old in good health and CMV-seropositive. The source material was PBMCs.

CDR3 amino acids: CASSSTGVLGQYF. Written as DNA, the CDR3 is TGTGCCAGCAGCTCCACAGGGGTATTGGGGCAGTACTTC. This chain links TRBV13 with TRBJ2-7, with 7 bases fitting TRBD1. This CDR3 has 13 amino acids. Germline CDR1 PRHDT, CDR2 FYEKMQ (reference sequence). V lost 4 bases to trimming and J lost 9 bases; unmatched junction nucleotides: 9.